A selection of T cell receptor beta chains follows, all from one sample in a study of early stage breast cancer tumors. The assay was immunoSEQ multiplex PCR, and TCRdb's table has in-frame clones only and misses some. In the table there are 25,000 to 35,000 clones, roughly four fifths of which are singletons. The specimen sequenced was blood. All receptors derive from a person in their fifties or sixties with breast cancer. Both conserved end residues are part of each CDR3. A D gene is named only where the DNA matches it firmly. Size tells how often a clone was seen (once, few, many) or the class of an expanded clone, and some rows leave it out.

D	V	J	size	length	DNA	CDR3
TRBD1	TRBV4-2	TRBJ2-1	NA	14	TGTGCCAGCAGCCAAGAAGGGGGCCCCAATGAGCAGTTCTTC	CASSQEGGPNEQFF
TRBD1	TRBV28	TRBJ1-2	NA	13	TGTGCCAGCAGTTTGGGACAGGGAGATGGCTACACCTTC	CASSLGQGDGYTF
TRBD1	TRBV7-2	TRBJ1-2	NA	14	TGTGCCAGCCACAAGAGGGACAGACTTTATGGCTACACCTTC	CASHKRDRLYGYTF
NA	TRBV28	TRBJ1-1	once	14	TGTGCCAGCAGTTTTTTGATGGCAGAGCGTTTAGCTTTCTTT	CASSFLMAERLAFF
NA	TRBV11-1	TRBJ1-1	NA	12	TGTGCCAGCAGCTTACAGAACACTGAAGCTTTCTTT	CASSLQNTEAFF
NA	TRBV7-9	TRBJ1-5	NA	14	TGTGCCAGCAGCTTATCAGGGGATCAACAGCCCCAGCATTTT	CASSLSGDQQPQHF
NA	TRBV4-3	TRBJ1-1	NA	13	TGCGCCAGCAGCCAAGAGCGAGGAACTGAAGCTTTCTTT	CASSQERGTEAFF
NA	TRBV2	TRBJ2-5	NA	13	TGTGCCAGCAGTGAAGGACAGCGAGAGACCCAGTACTTC	CASSEGQRETQYF
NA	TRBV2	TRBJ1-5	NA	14	TGTGCCAGCAGGCAAAGTTATAGCAATCAGCCCCAGCATTTT	CASRQSYSNQPQHF
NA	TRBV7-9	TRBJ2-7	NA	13	TGTGCCAGCAGCTTTAGGGGTGGCAACGAGCAGTACTTC	CASSFRGGNEQYF
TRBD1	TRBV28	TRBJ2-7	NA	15	TGTGCCAGCAGATCTAGGACAGGGGGACCCTACGAGCAGTACTTC	CASRSRTGGPYEQYF
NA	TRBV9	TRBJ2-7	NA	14	TGTGCCAGCAGTGTGTCCCCCGAGGGTTACGAGCAGTACTTC	CASSVSPEGYEQYF
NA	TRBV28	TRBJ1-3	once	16	TGTGCCAGCAGCCCCGGGACCCTTCACTCGGGAAACACCATATATTTT	CASSPGTLHSGNTIYF
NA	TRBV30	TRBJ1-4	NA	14	TGTGCCTGGAGTTCGAAGGGGAACGGTGAAAAACTGTTTTTT	CAWSSKGNGEKLFF
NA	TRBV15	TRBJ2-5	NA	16	TGTGCCACCAGCAGAGACTCTGATAGGGGCAAAGAGACCCAGTACTTC	CATSRDSDRGKETQYF
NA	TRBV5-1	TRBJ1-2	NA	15	TGCGCCAGCAGCCAGGGAGTACTGGGGCCCTATGGCTACACCTTC	CASSQGVLGPYGYTF
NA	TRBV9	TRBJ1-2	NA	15	TGTGCCAGCAGCGTAGGATCGGACACTAGATATGGCTACACCTTC	CASSVGSDTRYGYTF
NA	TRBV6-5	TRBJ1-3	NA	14	TGTGCCAGCAGGTCGGGGAGAACTGGAAACACCATATATTTT	CASRSGRTGNTIYF
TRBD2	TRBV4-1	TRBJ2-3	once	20	TGCGCCAGCAGCCATGGACTTTGGTCGGGGACTAAGGCCGGCACAGATACGCAGTATTTT	CASSHGLWSGTKAGTDTQYF
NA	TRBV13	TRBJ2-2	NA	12	TGTGCCAGCAGCTTATTTGCCGGGGAGCTGTTTTTT	CASSLFAGELFF
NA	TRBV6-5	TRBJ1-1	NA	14	TGTGCCAGCAGTCGTAGGGGTATAAGGACTGAAGCTTTCTTT	CASSRRGIRTEAFF
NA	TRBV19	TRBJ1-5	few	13	TGTGCCAGTAGAACAGGTGACAATCAGCCCCAGCATTTT	CASRTGDNQPQHF
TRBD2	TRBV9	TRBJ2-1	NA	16	TGTGCCAGCAGCGAGAGGACTAGCGGGAGTAGGGATGAGCAGTTCTTC	CASSERTSGSRDEQFF
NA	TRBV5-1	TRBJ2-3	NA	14	TGCGCCAGCAGCTTCAGGAGTAGCACAGATACGCAGTATTTT	CASSFRSSTDTQYF
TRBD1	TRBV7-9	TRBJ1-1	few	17	TGTGCCAGCAGCTCCCCGTGGCAGGGGGAAGCGAACACTGAAGCTTTCTTT	CASSSPWQGEANTEAFF
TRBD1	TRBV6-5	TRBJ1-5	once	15	TGTGCCAGCAAACCCGGGACAGGGAACCATCAGCCCCAGCATTTT	CASKPGTGNHQPQHF
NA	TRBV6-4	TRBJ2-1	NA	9	TGTGCCAGCAAAGATGAGCAGTTCTTC	CASKDEQFF
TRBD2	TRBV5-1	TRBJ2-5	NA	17	TGCGCCAGCAGCCGTGGCGCTAGCGGGGGGGCCGTGGAGACCCAGTACTTC	CASSRGASGGAVETQYF
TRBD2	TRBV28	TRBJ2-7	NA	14	TGTGCCAGCAGTCCTAGCGGGGGGGCCTACGAGCAGTACTTC	CASSPSGGAYEQYF
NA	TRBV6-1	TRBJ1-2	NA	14	TGTGCCAGCGGAAAATCGAAAGCGGCCTATGGCTACACCTTC	CASGKSKAAYGYTF
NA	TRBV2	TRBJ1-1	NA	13	TGTGCCAGCAGTGAAAGGGACCGAGGGAGCACTTTCTTT	CASSERDRGSTFF
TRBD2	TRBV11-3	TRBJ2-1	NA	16	TGTGCCAGCAGCCCCGCGGTGACTAGCGACTACAATGAGCAGTTCTTC	CASSPAVTSDYNEQFF
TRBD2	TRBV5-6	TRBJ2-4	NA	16	TGTGCCAGCAGCCTGGGGGGGAGTAGGTCCAAAAACATTCAGTACTTC	CASSLGGSRSKNIQYF
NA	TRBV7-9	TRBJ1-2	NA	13	TGTGCCAGCAGCCGAGGAAGTACGGAGGGCTACACCTTC	CASSRGSTEGYTF
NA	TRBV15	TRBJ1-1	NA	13	TGTGCCACCAGCAACACAGGGTTCACTGAAGCTTTCTTT	CATSNTGFTEAFF
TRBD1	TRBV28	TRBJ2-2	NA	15	TGTGCCAGCAGTTTAGCGGGACAGGGGGCCGGGGAGCTGTTTTTT	CASSLAGQGAGELFF
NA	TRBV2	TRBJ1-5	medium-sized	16	TGTGCCAGCTCGGGAGTAGGGGTTTTGGGCAATCAGCCCCAGCATTTT	CASSGVGVLGNQPQHF
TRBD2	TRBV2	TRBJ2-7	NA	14	TGTGCCAGCAGGACTAGCGGGGGGGGCTACGAGCAGTACTTC	CASRTSGGGYEQYF
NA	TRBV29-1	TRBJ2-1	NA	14	TGCAGCGCGTGGGCGGAGAGCTCCTACAATGAGCAGTTCTTC	CSAWAESSYNEQFF
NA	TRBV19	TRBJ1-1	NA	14	TGTGCCAGTAGGCTGGACATCGCGAACACTGAAGCTTTCTTT	CASRLDIANTEAFF
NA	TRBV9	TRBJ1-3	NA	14	TGTGCCAGCAGCGTAGGGGGGGATGGAAACACCATATATTTT	CASSVGGDGNTIYF
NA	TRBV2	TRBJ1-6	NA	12	TGTGCCAGCAGTAGAAGGGCGTCACCCCTCCACTTT	CASSRRASPLHF
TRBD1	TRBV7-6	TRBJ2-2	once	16	TGTGCCAGCAGCTTAGCCTTCGACAGGGAAATCCGGGAGCTGTTTTTT	CASSLAFDREIRELFF
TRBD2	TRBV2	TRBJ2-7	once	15	TGTGCCAGCAGTCCGACTAGCGGGCAGTCCTACGAGCAGTACTTC	CASSPTSGQSYEQYF
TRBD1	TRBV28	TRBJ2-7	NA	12	TGTGCCAGCAGAGAACAGGGGTATGAGCAGTACTTC	CASREQGYEQYF
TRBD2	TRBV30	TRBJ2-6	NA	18	TGTGCCTGGAGAGGCCCGGCTAGCGGGAGCCCCGGGGCCAACGTCCTGACTTTC	CAWRGPASGSPGANVLTF
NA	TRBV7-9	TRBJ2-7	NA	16	TGTGCCAGCACCCCCCCCGCCGGCTACGAACGCTACGAGCAGTACTTC	CASTPPAGYERYEQYF
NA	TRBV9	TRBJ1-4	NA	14	TGTGCCAGCAGCGTAGGGACAGATAATGAAAAACTGTTTTTT	CASSVGTDNEKLFF
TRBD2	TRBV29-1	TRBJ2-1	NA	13	TGCAGCGTTGAAACCAGCGGGGTCAATGAGCAGTTCTTC	CSVETSGVNEQFF
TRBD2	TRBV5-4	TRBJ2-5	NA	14	TGTGCCAGCAGCTTGCTAGCGGGATTGGAGACCCAGTACTTC	CASSLLAGLETQYF
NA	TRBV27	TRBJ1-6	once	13	TGTGCCAGCAGTTTATCGGATAGTACACCCCTCCACTTT	CASSLSDSTPLHF
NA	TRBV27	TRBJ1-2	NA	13	TGTGCCAGCAGGACGGCTTGGGGCTATGGCTACACCTTC	CASRTAWGYGYTF
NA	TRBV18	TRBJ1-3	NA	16	TGTGCCAGCTCAGCTACAGAAGGAGTCTCTGGAAACACCATATATTTT	CASSATEGVSGNTIYF
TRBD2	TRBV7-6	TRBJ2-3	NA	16	TGTGCCAGCAGCTTTACTAGCGGGGGGGCCGGCGATACGCAGTATTTT	CASSFTSGGAGDTQYF
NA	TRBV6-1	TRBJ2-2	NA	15	TGTGCCAGCAGTGAGGTGGGGCAGAACACCGGGGAGCTGTTTTTT	CASSEVGQNTGELFF
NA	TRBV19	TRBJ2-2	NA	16	TGTGCCAGTAGTGGGGGCGGGACAGCGAACACCGGGGAGCTGTTTTTT	CASSGGGTANTGELFF
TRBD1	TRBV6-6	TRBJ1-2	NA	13	TGTGCCAGTCTAGCCGGGACAGGGGTTGGCTACACCTTC	CASLAGTGVGYTF
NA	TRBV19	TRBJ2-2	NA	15	TGTGCCAGTAGTATAGATGAGCGCTTCACCGGGGAGCTGTTTTTT	CASSIDERFTGELFF